Below, one T cell receptor beta chain is given with its context. The data stem from a study of blood T cell repertoires in COVID-19. Germline CDR1 is SGHVS and CDR2 is FQNEAQ. The CDR3 is 12 residues long. V gave up 5 bases and J gave up 11 bases; unmatched junction bases: 9. Generated by immunoSEQ multiplex PCR, the TCRdb table keeps only in-frame clones and is missing some. The table records around 290,000 clones, 87% of them present only once. The sequence was collected from a woman aged 50 to 65 who had recovered from COVID-19. This chain links TRBV7-8 with TRBJ2-7; TRBD1 aligns across 7 bases. Sequencing was performed on peripheral blood. CDR3 sequence reads: CASSQGEVTKYF. The CDR3 coding sequence is TGTGCCAGCAGCCAGGGGGAAGTAACCAAGTACTTC.